The clone carrying this TCR beta chain was observed a few times. V was cut by 5 bases and J by 3 bases, with 20 bases left in between. Germline CDR1 and CDR2: SGHDT and YYEEEE. The CDR3 is 16 residues long. The sample belongs to a study of cytomegalovirus exposure and HLA in healthy donors. It was with 60 Vbeta and 13 Jbeta primers that the PCR ran. The data were produced by immunoSEQ multiplex PCR, yet TCRdb's version contains in-frame clones alone and is incomplete. This sample has nearly 110,000 clones; 60% to 80% occur once, and the top ten carry 2.5%. This receptor was obtained from a man aged 35-49 years in good health and CMV-seronegative. Sample: PBMCs. The V and J genes are TRBV5-6 and TRBJ2-5; the D gene is possibly TRBD1 (6 bases). Here the CDR3 DNA reads TGTGCCAGCAGAGGTTATGGCCGGACAGATAAAGAGACCCAGTACTTC. Its translation: CASRGYGRTDKETQYF.